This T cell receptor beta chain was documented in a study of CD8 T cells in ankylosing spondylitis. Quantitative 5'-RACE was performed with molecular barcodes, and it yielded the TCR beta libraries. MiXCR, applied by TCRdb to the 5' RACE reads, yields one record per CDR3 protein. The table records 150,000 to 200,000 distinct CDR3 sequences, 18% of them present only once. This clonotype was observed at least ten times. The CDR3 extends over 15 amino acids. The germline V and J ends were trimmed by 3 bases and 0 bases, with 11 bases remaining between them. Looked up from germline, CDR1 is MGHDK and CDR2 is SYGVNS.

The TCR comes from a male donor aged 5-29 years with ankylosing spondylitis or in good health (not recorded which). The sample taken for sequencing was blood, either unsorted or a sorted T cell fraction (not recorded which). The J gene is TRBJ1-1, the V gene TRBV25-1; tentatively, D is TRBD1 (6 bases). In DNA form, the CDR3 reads TGTGCCAGCAGTGAGAAGGGGGGGCTGAACACTGAAGCTTTCTTT. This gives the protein CASSEKGGLNTEAFF.